Shown below are 2 T cell receptor beta chains from a single sample sequenced in a study of T cell repertoires in cytomegalovirus infection. One entry per CDR3 protein, called by TCRdb with MiXCR from the reads. This table holds about 360,000 distinct CDR3 sequences, roughly 20% found once. The sample comprised PBMCs. Receptors originate from a human donor in good health (CMV status not recorded). Some clones in this sample may be carry-over from other donors' samples.

This clonotype was seen many times. The rearrangement uses TRBV7-2 and TRBJ1-5, with D uncertain. Germline CDR1 is SGHTA and CDR2 is FQGNSA. Trimming shortened V by 5 bases and J by 5 bases, and 10 bases separated the two germline ends. CDR3 size: 13 residues. CDR3 in DNA: TGTGCCAGCAGCCCTCGGACCGATCAGCCCCAGCATTTT. Its protein product is CASSPRTDQPQHF.

The chain joins TRBV20-1 to TRBJ2-7, with TRBD2 matching 8 bases. This CDR3 has 14 residues. CDR1 is DFQATT and CDR2 is SNEGSKA in the germline V gene (reference sequence). V was clipped by 0 bases and J by 4 bases; unmatched bases: 5. CDR3 in DNA: TGCAGTGCTAGAGATAGTTTAGCGGGGTACGAGCAGTACTTC. This translates into CSARDSLAGYEQYF.